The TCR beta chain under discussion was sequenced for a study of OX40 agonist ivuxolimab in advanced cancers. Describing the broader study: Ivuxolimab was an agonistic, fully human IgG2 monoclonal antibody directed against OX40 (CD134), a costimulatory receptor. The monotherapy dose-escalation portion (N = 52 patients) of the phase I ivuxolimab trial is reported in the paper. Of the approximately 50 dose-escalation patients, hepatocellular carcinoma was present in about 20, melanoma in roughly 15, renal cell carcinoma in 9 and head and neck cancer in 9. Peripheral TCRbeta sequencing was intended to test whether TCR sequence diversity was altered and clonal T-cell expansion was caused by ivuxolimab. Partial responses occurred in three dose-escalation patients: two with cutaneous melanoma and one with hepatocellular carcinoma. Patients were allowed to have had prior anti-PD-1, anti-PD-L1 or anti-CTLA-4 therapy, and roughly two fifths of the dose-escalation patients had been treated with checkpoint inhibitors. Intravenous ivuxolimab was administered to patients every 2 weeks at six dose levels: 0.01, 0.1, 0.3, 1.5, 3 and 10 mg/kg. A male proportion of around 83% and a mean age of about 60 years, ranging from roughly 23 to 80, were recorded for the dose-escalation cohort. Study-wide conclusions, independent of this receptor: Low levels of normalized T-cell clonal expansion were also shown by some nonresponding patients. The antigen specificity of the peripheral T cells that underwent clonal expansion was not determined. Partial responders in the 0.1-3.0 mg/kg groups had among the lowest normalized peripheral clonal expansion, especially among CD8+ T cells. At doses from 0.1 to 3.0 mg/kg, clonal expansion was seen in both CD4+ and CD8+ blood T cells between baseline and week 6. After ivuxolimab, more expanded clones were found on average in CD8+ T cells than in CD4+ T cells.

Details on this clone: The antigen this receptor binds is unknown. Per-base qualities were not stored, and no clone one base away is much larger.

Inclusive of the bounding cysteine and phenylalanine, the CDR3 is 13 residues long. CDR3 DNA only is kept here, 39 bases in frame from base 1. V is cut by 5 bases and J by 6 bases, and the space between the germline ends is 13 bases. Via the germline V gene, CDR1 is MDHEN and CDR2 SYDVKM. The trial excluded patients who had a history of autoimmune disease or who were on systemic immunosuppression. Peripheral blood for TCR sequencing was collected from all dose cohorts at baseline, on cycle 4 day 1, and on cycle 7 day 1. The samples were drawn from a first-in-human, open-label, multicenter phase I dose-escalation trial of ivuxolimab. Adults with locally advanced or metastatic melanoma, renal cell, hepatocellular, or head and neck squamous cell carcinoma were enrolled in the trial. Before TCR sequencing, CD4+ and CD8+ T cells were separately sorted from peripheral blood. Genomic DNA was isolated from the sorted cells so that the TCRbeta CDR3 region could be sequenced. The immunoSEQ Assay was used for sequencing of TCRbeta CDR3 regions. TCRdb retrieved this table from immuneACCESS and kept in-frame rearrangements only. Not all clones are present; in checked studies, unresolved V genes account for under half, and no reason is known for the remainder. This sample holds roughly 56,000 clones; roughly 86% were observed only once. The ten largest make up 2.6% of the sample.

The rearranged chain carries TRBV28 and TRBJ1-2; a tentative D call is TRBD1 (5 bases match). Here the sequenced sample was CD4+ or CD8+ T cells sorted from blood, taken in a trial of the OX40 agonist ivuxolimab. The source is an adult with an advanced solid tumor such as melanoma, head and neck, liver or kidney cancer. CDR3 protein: CASSRTSGNGYTF. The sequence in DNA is TGTGCCAGCAGTCGGACAAGTGGGAATGGCTACACCTTC.